This note documents a single T cell receptor (beta chain) sequence. This clonotype was seen a handful of times. Its antigen is still unknown. It has no much larger one-base neighbor in the sample; base qualities were not kept. Genomic DNA was used as template for profiling of TCR beta VDJ combinations and CDR3 sequences. An Illumina HiSeq 2000 was the platform used for TCR repertoire sequencing. The study's processing was this. TRBV/TRBJ rearrangement plots, CDR3 size and DJ length profiles, and Simpson's diversity index were used to evaluate the repertoires. The immunodominant clone was defined as the most abundant DNA sequence in deep sequencing data. CDR3 amino acid sequences were screened for sharing across subjects and were compared with published repertoires and the VDJdb database. TCRdb's own reprocessing of the public reads used fastp at Q25 and MiXCR and kept productive beta chains. Every distinct CDR3 protein forms one entry, paired with its most common genes and DNA. The V and J calls and clone size come from TCRdb's table, not from the authors' own analysis. The sample profile shows roughly 260,000 distinct CDR3 sequences; roughly half of them were found once. The biggest ten clones account for 7.8% of the sample.

The data were taken from a study of CD8+CD57+ T cells in acquired aplastic anemia (dated by TCRdb to 2016 to 2018). In terms of the full investigation: On average, sorted CD4+ and CD8+ cells yielded approximately 3 ug of extracted DNA, with a range of roughly 0.18 to 30 ug. CD8+CD57+ expansion was defined as frequency above the mean frequency observed in healthy subjects.

V sheds 5 bases and J sheds 6 bases, leaving 25 bases between their ends. Via the germline V gene, CDR1 is SGHAT and CDR2 FQNNGV. CDR3 length: 17 amino acids, cysteine to phenylalanine. Only the CDR3 DNA stays, 51 bases, in frame from base 1. Beyond this particular receptor, the publication reports: Fewer than 30 CD8+ CDR3 sequences were found in both patients and controls but appeared to be highly expressed in patients and within the immunodominant clones of the patients. Patients and healthy controls showed no significant difference in CD8+ Simpson's diversity (P=0.060).

The patients picked for sequencing were ones in whom flow cytometry had shown an expansion of CD8+CD57+ cells. Every patient had severe acquired aplastic anemia, diagnosed using the International Study of Aplastic Anemia and Agranulocytosis and Camitta criteria. At the time blood was sampled, none of the patients had received any therapy. TCR repertoires of sorted CD4+ and CD8+ blood T cells from severe aplastic anemia patients and healthy subjects were deep-sequenced in the study. In the USA, patient enrollment took place under clinicaltrials.gov protocols 00001620, 01623167, 00001397, 00071045, 00081523 and 00961064. Ficoll-Paque density gradient centrifugation was used to isolate peripheral blood mononuclear cells. CD4+ and CD8+ T cells were sorted by FACS or magnetic beads before DNA extraction.

This receptor was identified in a human donor with aplastic anemia. The sample was sorted CD4+, CD8+, or CD8+CD57+ T cells (not recorded which) from PBMCs. The rearranged chain carries TRBV11-2 and TRBJ1-1; no D gene call is confident. The CDR3 region: CASSGEQMTRVFAEAFF. The base sequence is TGTGCCAGCAGCGGCGAGCAGATGACGAGGGTGTTTGCTGAAGCTTTCTTT.